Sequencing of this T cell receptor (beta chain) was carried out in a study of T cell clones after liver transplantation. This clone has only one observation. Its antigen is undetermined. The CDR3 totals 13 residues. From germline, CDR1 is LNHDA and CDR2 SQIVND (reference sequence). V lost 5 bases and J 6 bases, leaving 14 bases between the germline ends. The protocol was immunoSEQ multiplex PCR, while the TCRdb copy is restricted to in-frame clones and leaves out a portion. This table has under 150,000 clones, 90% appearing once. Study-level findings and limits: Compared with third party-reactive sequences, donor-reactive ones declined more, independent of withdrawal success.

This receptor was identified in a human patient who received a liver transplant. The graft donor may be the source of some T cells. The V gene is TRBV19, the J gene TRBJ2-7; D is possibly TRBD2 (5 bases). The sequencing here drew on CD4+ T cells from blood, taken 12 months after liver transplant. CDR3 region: CASSVVPSSEQYF. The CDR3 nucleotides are TGTGCCAGTAGTGTAGTTCCTAGCTCCGAGCAGTACTTC.